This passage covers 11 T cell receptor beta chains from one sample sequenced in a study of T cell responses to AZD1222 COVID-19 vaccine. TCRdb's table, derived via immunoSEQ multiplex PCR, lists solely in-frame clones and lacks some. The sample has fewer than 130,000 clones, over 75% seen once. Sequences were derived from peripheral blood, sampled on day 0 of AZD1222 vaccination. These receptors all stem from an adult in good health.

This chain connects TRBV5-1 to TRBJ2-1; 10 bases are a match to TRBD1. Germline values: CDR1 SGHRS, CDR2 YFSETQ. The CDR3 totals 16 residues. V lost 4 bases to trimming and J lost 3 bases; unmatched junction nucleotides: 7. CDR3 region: CASSADDRGLYNEQFF. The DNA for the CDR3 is TGCGCCAGCAGCGCGGACGACAGGGGGCTCTACAATGAGCAGTTCTTC. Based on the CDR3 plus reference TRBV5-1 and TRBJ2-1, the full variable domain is KAGVTQTPRYLIKTRGQQVTLSCSPISGHRSVSWYQQTPGQGLQFLFEYFSETQRNKGNFPGRFSGRQFSNSRSEMNVSTLELGDSALYLCASSADDRGLYNEQFFGPGTRLTVL.

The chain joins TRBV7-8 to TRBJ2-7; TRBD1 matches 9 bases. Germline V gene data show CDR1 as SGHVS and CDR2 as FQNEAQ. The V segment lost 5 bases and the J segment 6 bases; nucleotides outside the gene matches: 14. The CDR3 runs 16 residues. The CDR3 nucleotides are TGTGCCAGCAGCAGAACCCGGGGACAGGGTATGAGCGAGCAGTACTTC. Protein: CASSRTRGQGMSEQYF. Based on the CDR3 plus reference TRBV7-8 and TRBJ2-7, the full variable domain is GAGVSQSPRYKVAKRGQDVALRCDPISGHVSLFWYQQALGQGPEFLTYFQNEAQLDKSGLPSDRFFAERPEGSVSTLKIQRTQQEDSAVYLCASSRTRGQGMSEQYFGPGTRLTVT.

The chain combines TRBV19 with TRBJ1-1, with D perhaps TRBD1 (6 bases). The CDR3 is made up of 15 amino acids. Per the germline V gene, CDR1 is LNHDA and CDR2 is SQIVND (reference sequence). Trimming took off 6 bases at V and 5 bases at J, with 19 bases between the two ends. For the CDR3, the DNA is TGTGCCAGTAGCCTCCCCCAGGGGATAGGAACTGAAGCTTTCTTT. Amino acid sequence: CASSLPQGIGTEAFF.

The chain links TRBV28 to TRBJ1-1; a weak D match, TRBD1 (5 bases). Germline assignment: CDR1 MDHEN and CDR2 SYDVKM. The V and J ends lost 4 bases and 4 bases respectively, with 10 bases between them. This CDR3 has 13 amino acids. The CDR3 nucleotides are TGTGCCAGCAGTTCGGGGGAGGGCACTGAAGCTTTCTTT. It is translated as CASSSGEGTEAFF.

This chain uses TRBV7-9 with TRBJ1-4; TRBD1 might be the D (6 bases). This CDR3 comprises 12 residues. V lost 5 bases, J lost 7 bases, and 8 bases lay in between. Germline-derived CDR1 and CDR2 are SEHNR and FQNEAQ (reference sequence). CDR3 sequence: CASSRQVEKLFF. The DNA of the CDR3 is TGTGCCAGCAGCCGACAGGTTGAAAAACTGTTTTTT.

The CDR3: CASSLAHGRSYNEQFF. The CDR3 nucleotides read TGTGCCAGCAGCTTAGCGCACGGGAGGTCCTACAATGAGCAGTTCTTC. The V call is TRBV7-2, the J call TRBJ2-1; 7 bases line up with TRBD2. The CDR3 is 16 residues long. The ends lost 0 bases at V and 1 base at J; junction bases unmatched: 3. Germline V gene lookup returns CDR1 SGHTA and CDR2 FQGNSA.

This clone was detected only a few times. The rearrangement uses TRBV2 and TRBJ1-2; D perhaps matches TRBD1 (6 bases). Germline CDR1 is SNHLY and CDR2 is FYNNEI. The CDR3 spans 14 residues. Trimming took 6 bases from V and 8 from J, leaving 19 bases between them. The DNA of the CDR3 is TGTGCCAGCAGAGCCTCCGGGACAAATTGGGGCTACACCTTC. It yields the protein CASRASGTNWGYTF. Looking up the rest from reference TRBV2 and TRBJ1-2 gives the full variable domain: EPEVTQTPSHQVTQMGQEVILRCVPISNHLYFYWYRQILGQKVEFLVSFYNNEISEKSEIFDDQFSVERPDGSNFTLKIRSTKLEDSAMYFCASRASGTNWGYTFGSGTRLTVV.

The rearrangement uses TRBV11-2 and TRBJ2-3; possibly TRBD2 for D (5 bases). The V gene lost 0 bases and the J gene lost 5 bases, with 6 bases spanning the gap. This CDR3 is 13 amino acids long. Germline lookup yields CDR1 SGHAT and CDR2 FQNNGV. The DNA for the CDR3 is TGTGCCAGCAGCTTAGATCGGGGAGATACGCAGTATTTT. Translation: CASSLDRGDTQYF.

CDR3 nucleotide sequence: TGTGCCAGCCGGGCAGGCGCAAACTTGAACACTGAAGCTTTCTTT. It codes for CASRAGANLNTEAFF. The rearrangement uses TRBV28 and TRBJ1-1, with unresolved D. V lost 8 bases and J 0 bases, leaving 16 bases between the germline ends. Germline V gene data show CDR1 as MDHEN and CDR2 as SYDVKM. CDR3 length: 15 residues.

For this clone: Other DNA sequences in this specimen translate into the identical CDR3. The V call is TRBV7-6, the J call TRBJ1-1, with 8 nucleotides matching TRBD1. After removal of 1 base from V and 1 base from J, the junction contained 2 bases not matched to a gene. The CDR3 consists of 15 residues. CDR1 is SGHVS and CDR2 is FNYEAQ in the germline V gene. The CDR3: CASSLVGQGNTEAFF. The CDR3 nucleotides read TGTGCCAGCAGCTTAGTAGGACAGGGGAACACTGAAGCTTTCTTT.

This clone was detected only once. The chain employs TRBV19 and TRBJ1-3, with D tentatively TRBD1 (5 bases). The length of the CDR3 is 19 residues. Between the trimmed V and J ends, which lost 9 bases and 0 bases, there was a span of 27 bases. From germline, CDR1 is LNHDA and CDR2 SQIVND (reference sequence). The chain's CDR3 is CASTSLGYSGTDSGNTIYF. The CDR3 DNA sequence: TGTGCCAGCACATCCTTGGGATACTCCGGGACCGACTCTGGAAACACCATATATTTT.